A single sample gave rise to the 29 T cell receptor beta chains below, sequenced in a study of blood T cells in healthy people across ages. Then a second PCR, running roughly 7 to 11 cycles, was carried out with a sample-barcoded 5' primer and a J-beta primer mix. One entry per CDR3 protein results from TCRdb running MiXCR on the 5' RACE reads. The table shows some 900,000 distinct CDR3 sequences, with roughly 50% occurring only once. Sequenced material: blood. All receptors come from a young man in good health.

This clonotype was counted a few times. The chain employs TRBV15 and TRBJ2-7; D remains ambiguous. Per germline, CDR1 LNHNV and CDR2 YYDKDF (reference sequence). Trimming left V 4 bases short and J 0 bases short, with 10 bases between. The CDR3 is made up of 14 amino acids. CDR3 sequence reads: CATSIRISSYEQYF. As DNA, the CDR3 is TGTGCCACCAGCATCAGAATCAGCTCCTACGAGCAGTACTTC.

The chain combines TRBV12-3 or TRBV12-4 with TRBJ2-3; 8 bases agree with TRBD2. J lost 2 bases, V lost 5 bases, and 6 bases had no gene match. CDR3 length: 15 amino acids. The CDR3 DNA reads TGTGCCAGCAGTCCCGGGGGGGCCACCACAGATACGCAGTATTTT. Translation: CASSPGGATTDTQYF.

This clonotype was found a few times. The CDR3: CASTTGTDYGYTF. CDR3 DNA: TGTGCCAGCACCACCGGGACAGACTATGGCTACACCTTC. The chain combines TRBV28 with TRBJ1-2, with TRBD1 matching 7 bases. This CDR3 region has 13 residues. From germline, CDR1 is MDHEN and CDR2 SYDVKM. Trimming removed 7 bases from V and 3 bases from J; junction bases left unmatched: 5.

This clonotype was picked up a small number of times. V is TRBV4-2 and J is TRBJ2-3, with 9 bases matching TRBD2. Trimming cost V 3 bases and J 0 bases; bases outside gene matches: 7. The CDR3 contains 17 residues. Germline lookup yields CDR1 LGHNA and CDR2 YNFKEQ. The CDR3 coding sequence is TGTGCCAGCAGCCACTATAGCGGGGGCACTAGCACAGATACGCAGTATTTT. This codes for CASSHYSGGTSTDTQYF.

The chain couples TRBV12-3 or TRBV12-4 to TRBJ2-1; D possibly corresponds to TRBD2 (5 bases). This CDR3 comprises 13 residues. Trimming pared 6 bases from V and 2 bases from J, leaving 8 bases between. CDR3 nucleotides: TGTGCCAGCAGGGGAGACGCCTACAATGAGCAGTTCTTC. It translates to CASRGDAYNEQFF.

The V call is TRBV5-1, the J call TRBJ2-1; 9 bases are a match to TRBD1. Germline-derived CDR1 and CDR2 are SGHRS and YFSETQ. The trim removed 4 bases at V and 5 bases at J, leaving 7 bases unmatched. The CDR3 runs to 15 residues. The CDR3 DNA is TGCGCCAGCAGCAGGAGGACAGGGGATAACAATGAGCAGTTCTTC. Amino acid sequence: CASSRRTGDNNEQFF.

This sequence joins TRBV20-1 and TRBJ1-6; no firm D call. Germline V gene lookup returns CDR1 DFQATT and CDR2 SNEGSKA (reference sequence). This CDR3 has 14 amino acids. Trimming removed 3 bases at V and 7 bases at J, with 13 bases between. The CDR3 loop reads CSARLGGMNSPLHF. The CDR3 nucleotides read TGCAGTGCTAGGCTCGGCGGGATGAATTCACCCCTCCACTTT.

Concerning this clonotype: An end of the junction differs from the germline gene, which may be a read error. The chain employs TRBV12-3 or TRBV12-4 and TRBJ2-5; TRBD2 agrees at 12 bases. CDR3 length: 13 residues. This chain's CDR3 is CASSRLAGETLYF. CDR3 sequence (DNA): TGTGCCAGCAGCCGACTAGCGGGGGAGACCCTGTACTTC.

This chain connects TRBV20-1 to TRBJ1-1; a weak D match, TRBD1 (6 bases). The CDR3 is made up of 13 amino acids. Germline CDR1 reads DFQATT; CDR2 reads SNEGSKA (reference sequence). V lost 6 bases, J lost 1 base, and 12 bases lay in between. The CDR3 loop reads CSALGQTNTEAFF. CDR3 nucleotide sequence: TGCAGTGCCCTAGGACAGACGAACACTGAAGCTTTCTTT.

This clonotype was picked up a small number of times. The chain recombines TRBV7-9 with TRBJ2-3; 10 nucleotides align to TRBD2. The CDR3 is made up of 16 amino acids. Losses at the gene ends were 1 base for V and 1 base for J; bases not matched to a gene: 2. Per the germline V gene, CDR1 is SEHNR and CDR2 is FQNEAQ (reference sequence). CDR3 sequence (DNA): TGTGCCAGCAGCTTAGAGGGGACTAGCGGCACAGATACGCAGTATTTT. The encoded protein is CASSLEGTSGTDTQYF. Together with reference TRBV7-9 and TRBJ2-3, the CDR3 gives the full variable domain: DTGVSQNPRHKITKRGQNVTFRCDPISEHNRLYWYRQTLGQGPEFLTYFQNEAQLEKSRLLSDRFSAERPKGSFSTLEIQRTEQGDSAMYLCASSLEGTSGTDTQYFGPGTRLTVL.

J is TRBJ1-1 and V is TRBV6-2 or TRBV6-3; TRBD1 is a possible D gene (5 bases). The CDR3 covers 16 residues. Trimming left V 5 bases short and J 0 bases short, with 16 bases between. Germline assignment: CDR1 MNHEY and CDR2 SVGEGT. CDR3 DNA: TGTGCCAGCAGTCCCCGGGGCAGCTCCATGAACACTGAAGCTTTCTTT. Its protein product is CASSPRGSSMNTEAFF.

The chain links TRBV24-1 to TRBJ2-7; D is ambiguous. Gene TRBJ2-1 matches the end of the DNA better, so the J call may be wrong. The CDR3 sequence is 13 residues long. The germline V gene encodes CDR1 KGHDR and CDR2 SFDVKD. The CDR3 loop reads CATSAHGSYEQFF. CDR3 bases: TGTGCCACCAGTGCACACGGTTCCTACGAGCAGTTCTTC.

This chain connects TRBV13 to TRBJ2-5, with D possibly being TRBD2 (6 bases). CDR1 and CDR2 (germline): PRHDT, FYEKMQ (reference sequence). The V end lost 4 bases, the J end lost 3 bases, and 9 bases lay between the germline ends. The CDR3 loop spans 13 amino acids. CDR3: CASSSRTKETQYF. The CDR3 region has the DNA TGTGCCAGCAGCTCCCGGACTAAAGAGACCCAGTACTTC.

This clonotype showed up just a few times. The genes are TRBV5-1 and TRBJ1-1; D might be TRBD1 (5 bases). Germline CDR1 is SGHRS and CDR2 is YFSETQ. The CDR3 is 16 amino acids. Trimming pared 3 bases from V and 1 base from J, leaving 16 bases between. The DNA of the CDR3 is TGCGCCAGCAGCTCGGGGACCCTAACGACGAACACTGAAGCTTTCTTT. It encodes CASSSGTLTTNTEAFF. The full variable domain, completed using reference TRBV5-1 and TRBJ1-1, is KAGVTQTPRYLIKTRGQQVTLSCSPISGHRSVSWYQQTPGQGLQFLFEYFSETQRNKGNFPGRFSGRQFSNSRSEMNVSTLELGDSALYLCASSSGTLTTNTEAFFGQGTRLTVV.

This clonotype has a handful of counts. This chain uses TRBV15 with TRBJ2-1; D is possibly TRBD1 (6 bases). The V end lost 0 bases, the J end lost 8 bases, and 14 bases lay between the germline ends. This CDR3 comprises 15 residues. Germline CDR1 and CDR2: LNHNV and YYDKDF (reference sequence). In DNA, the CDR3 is TGTGCCACCAGCAGAGATGTCCGCAGGGGAGATGAGCAGTTCTTC. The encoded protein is CATSRDVRRGDEQFF.

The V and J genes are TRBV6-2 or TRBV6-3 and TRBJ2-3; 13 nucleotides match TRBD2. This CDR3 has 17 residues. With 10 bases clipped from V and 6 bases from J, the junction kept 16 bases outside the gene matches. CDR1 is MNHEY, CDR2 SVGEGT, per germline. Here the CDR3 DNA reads TGTGCCACCGAGGGACTAGCGGGGACACCCGATAGGGATACGCAGTATTTT. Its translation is CATEGLAGTPDRDTQYF.

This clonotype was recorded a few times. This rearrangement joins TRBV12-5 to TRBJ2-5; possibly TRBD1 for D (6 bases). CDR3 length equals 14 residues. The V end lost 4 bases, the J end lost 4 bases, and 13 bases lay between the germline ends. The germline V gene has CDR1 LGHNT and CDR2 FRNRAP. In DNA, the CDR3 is TGTGCTAGTGGTTCAGGGGTAAATGGAGAGACCCAGTACTTC. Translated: CASGSGVNGETQYF. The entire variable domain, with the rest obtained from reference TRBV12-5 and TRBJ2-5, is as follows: DARVTQTPRHKVTEMGQEVTMRCQPILGHNTVFWYRQTMMQGLELLAYFRNRAPLDDSGMPKDRFSAEMPDATLATLKIQPSEPRDSAVYFCASGSGVNGETQYFGPGTRLLVL.

The CDR3, as DNA: TGTGCCAGCTCTGTGAATTTGGGGGCCTACGAGCAGTACTTC. It yields the protein CASSVNLGAYEQYF. The V and J genes are TRBV6-1 and TRBJ2-7; perhaps D is TRBD1 or TRBD2 (5 bases each). Germline CDR1 reads MNHNS; CDR2 reads SASEGT. The V end was cut by 8 bases, the J end by 2 bases, with 16 bases between. The CDR3 runs to 14 residues.

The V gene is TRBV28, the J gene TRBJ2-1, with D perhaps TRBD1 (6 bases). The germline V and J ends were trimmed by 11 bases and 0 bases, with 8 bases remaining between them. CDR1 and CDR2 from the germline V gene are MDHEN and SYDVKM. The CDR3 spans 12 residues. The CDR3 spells CAGGGSYNEQFF. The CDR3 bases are TGTGCCGGGGGCGGCTCCTACAATGAGCAGTTCTTC.

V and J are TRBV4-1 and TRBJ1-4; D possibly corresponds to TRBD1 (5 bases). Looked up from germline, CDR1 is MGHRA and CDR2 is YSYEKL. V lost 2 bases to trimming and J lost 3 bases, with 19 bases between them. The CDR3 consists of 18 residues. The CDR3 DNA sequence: TGCGCCAGCAGCCAAAGCCCGGGACGGTGGGACCCTAATGAAAAACTGTTTTTT. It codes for CASSQSPGRWDPNEKLFF.

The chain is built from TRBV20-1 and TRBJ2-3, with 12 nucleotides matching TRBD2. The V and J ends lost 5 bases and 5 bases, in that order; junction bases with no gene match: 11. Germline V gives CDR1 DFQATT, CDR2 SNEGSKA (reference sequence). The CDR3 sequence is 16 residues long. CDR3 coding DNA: TGCAGTGCTGCCCTCGCTAGCGGGGGGGCCGGAGATACGCAGTATTTT. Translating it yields CSAALASGGAGDTQYF.

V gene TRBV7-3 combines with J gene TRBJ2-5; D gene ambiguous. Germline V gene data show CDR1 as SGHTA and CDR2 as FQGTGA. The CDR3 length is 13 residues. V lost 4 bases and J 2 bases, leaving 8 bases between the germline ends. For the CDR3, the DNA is TGTGCCAGCAGCTCGTTAGTACAAGAGACCCAGTACTTC. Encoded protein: CASSSLVQETQYF.

The CDR3 reads CASSRRTSDTDTQYF. CDR3 coding DNA: TGTGCCAGCAGCCGACGGACTAGCGACACAGATACGCAGTATTTT. The chain couples TRBV13 to TRBJ2-3, with 9 bases lining up with TRBD2. Germline-derived CDR1 and CDR2 are PRHDT and FYEKMQ (reference sequence). V shed 5 bases, J shed 2 bases, and the junction held 5 bases outside the gene matches. The CDR3 extends over 15 amino acids.

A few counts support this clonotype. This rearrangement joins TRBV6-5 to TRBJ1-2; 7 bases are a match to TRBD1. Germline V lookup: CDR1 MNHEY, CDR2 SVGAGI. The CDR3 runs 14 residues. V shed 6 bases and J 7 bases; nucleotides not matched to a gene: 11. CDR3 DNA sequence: TGTGCCAGCAGCCCGACCACAGGGGAAAGTGGCTACACCTTC. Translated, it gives CASSPTTGESGYTF.

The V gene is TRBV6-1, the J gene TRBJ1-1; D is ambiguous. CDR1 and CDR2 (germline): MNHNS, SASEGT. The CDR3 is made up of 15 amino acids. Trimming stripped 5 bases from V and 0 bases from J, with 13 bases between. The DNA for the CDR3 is TGTGCCAGCAGTAGGGCAGGATGGATGAACACTGAAGCTTTCTTT. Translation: CASSRAGWMNTEAFF.

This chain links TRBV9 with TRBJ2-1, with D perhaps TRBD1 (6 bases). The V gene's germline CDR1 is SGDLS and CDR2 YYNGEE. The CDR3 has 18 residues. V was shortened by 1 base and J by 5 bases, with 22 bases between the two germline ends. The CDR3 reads CASSVNRVAGDRNNEQFF. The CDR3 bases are TGTGCCAGCAGCGTAAACAGGGTGGCAGGGGATAGAAACAATGAGCAGTTCTTC.

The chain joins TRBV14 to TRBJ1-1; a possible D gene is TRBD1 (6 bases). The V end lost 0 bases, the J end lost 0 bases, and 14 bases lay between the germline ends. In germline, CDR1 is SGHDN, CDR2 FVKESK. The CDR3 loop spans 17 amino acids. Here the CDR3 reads CASSQEIGGILNTEAFF. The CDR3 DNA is TGTGCCAGCAGCCAAGAGATAGGGGGAATACTGAACACTGAAGCTTTCTTT.

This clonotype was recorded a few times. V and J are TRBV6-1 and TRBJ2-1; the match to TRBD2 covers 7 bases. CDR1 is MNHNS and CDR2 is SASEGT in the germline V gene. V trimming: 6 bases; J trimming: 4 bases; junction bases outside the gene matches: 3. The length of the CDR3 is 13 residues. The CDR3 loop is CASRRTRYNEQFF. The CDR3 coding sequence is TGTGCCAGCAGGAGGACTAGATACAATGAGCAGTTCTTC.

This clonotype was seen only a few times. The CDR3 DNA reads as TGCGCCAGCAGCCCGGGGACAGGGGGCGACACTGAAGCTTTCTTT. Its translation is CASSPGTGGDTEAFF. The chain recombines TRBV4-3 with TRBJ1-1, with 12 bases that match TRBD1. This CDR3 contains 15 residues. Germline values: CDR1 LGHNA, CDR2 YSLEER. With V trimmed by 4 bases and J by 3 bases, 3 bases remained unmatched.